This TCR beta chain was obtained from a study of blood T cells in healthy people across ages. Study-wide context: About one barcoded beta molecule per two T cells was captured by template switching.

A sample-barcoded 5' primer and a J-beta primer mix were used in a second PCR of roughly 7 to 11 cycles. Each CDR3 protein gets one entry after TCRdb re-called the 5' RACE reads with MiXCR. This table has 550,000 to 700,000 distinct CDR3 sequences, 25% to 30% appearing once. The germline V gene has CDR1 SGHRS and CDR2 YFSETQ. V lost 3 bases, J lost 0 bases, and 4 bases stayed unmatched. The CDR3 covers 16 residues. This clonotype has a handful of counts. The chain combines TRBV5-1 with TRBJ1-1, with 11 positions matching TRBD1. The receptor was isolated from a woman aged 65 to 85 in good health. The source material was blood. The CDR3 sequence is CASSSGQGAVNTEAFF. CDR3 nucleotides: TGCGCCAGCAGCTCCGGACAGGGGGCTGTGAACACTGAAGCTTTCTTT.